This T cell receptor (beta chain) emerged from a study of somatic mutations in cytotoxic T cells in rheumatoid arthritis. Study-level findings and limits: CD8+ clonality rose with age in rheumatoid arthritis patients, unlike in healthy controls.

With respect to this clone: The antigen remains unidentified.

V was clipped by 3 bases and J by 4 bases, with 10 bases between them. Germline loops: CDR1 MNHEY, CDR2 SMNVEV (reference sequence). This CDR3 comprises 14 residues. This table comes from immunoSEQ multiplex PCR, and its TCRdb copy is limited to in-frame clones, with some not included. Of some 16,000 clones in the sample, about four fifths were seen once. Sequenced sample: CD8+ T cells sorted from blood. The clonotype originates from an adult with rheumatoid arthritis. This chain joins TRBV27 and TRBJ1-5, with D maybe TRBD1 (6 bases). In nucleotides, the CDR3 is TGTGCCAGCAGTTTTACAGGGTTGAATCAGCCCCAGCATTTT. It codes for CASSFTGLNQPQHF.